The 17 T cell receptor beta chains given below trace back to one sample, sequenced in a study of long-term antiretroviral therapy in people with HIV. The immunoSEQ assay was v3.0, run at survey level. Using immunoSEQ multiplex PCR, the repertoire was profiled, and TCRdb retains in-frame clones only, with some absent. This table has approximately 17,000 clones, roughly 90% appearing once. The sequencing here drew on unsorted PBMCs, taken 0.6 years after starting antiretroviral therapy. The receptors were sampled from a woman aged 40 to 50 with HIV.

The rearrangement joins TRBV4-1 to TRBJ1-1, with TRBD1 matching 8 bases. The CDR3 extends over 16 amino acids. The V segment lost 2 bases and the J segment 0 bases; nucleotides outside the gene matches: 5. The germline CDR1 and CDR2 sequences are MGHRA and YSYEKL. The CDR3 DNA sequence: TGCGCCAGCAGCCAATCCCGGGACAGGCTGAACACTGAAGCTTTCTTT. It translates to CASSQSRDRLNTEAFF.

CDR3 DNA: TGTGCCAGCAGCTTATTCAGGAGGGGCCGCGGTCCCCTCCACTTT. Translation: CASSLFRRGRGPLHF. This chain connects TRBV7-9 to TRBJ1-6; D is possibly TRBD1 (5 bases). Deletions cut 2 bases from V and 13 bases from J, with 18 bases between. The CDR3 has 15 residues. Germline V gene sequence: CDR1 SEHNR, CDR2 FQNEAQ (reference sequence).

The chain employs TRBV5-6 and TRBJ1-5, with D hard to call. Germline V CDR1 and CDR2: SGHDT, YYEEEE. V lost 1 base, J lost 10 bases, and 18 bases lay in between. This CDR3 has 15 amino acids. CDR3: CASSLIGETLGPQHF. CDR3 in DNA: TGTGCCAGCAGCTTGATTGGGGAGACCTTAGGACCCCAGCATTTT.

This clone was detected once. The chain couples TRBV5-1 to TRBJ1-2; 7 bases line up with TRBD1. The CDR3 length is 15 residues. Germline V CDR1 and CDR2: SGHRS, YFSETQ. The ends lost 4 bases at V and 2 bases at J; junction bases unmatched: 8. The CDR3 spells CASSPWDSSNYGYTF. The CDR3 region has the DNA TGCGCCAGCAGCCCCTGGGACAGTTCGAACTATGGCTACACCTTC.

The chain joins TRBV11-2 to TRBJ2-3; no clear D gene. V was pared by 11 bases and J by 3 bases, with 9 bases between. The length of the CDR3 is 11 residues. In germline, CDR1 is SGHAT, CDR2 FQNNGV. In DNA form, the CDR3 reads TGTGCCTCCTCCCGGACAGATACGCAGTATTTT. Translating it yields CASSRTDTQYF.

The V and J genes are TRBV20-1 and TRBJ2-5, with D hard to call. CDR3 length equals 11 residues. The germline CDR1 and CDR2 sequences are DFQATT and SNEGSKA (reference sequence). The V end lost 1 base, the J end lost 4 bases, and 4 bases lay between the germline ends. The CDR3 DNA follows: TGCAGTGCTAGAGCCGGAGAGACCCAGTACTTC. It translates to CSARAGETQYF.

The chain joins TRBV6-5 to TRBJ1-1; D is unclear. The ends were cut back, 5 bases at V and 0 bases at J, with 13 bases in the middle. Germline CDR1 is MNHEY and CDR2 is SVGAGI. This CDR3 contains 15 residues. The CDR3 DNA is TGTGCCAGCAGTAAACTTTTAAACATGAACACTGAAGCTTTCTTT. The encoded protein is CASSKLLNMNTEAFF.

The rearrangement joins TRBV2 to TRBJ1-4; D unresolved. Trimming shortened V by 11 bases and J by 8 bases, and 15 bases separated the two germline ends. The CDR3 sequence is 12 residues long. Germline V gene data show CDR1 as SNHLY and CDR2 as FYNNEI. This CDR3 is CAFQREGEKLFF. DNA for the CDR3: TGTGCCTTCCAACGAGAGGGCGAAAAACTGTTTTTT.

This rearrangement joins TRBV25-1 to TRBJ1-4; 9 positions match TRBD1. Germline lookup yields CDR1 MGHDK and CDR2 SYGVNS. The ends lost 6 bases at V and 4 bases at J; junction bases unmatched: 6. The CDR3 totals 15 residues. The CDR3 protein is CASRDGDRVNEKLFF. The CDR3 DNA follows: TGTGCCAGCAGGGACGGGGACAGGGTTAATGAAAAACTGTTTTTT.

V usage is TRBV2 and J usage is TRBJ1-2; TRBD1 matches 12 bases. Germline CDR1 reads SNHLY; CDR2 reads FYNNEI. Unmatched junction bases numbered 5, after V lost 4 bases and J lost 5 bases. The CDR3 is 15 amino acids. CDR3 DNA sequence: TGTGCCAGCAGTGGGGGGACAGGGGGCGCTTATGGCTACACCTTC. It is translated as CASSGGTGGAYGYTF.

The chain recombines TRBV19 with TRBJ1-2; D not resolved. This CDR3 is 15 amino acids long. Trimming stripped 5 bases from V and 6 bases from J, with 19 bases between. CDR1 and CDR2 (germline): LNHDA, SQIVND (reference sequence). In nucleotides, the CDR3 is TGTGCCAGTAGTTTCCAGCTCATGCCCTTGAATGGCTACACCTTC. This translates into CASSFQLMPLNGYTF.

The gene calls are TRBV5-1 and TRBJ2-7; weak D call: TRBD2 (5 bases). The germline V gene encodes CDR1 SGHRS and CDR2 YFSETQ. V lost 5 bases and J lost 5, with 17 bases in between. The CDR3 sequence is 14 residues long. The CDR3 sequence is CASSRTAGLNEQYF. The CDR3 DNA is TGCGCCAGCAGTAGGACGGCGGGTCTGAACGAGCAGTACTTC.

This clone occurred once. This chain links TRBV13 with TRBJ1-1, with 8 bases lining up with TRBD1. The CDR3 is 17 residues long. V was clipped by 3 bases and J by 5 bases; unmatched bases: 14. Per germline, CDR1 PRHDT and CDR2 FYEKMQ (reference sequence). The CDR3 region is CASSFPGGLTVGTEAFF. The CDR3 DNA reads TGTGCCAGCAGCTTTCCAGGGGGCCTAACGGTGGGTACTGAAGCTTTCTTT.

The chain joins TRBV9 to TRBJ2-7, with D tentatively TRBD2 (6 bases). The CDR3 has 15 amino acids. Germline V gene sequence: CDR1 SGDLS, CDR2 YYNGEE. V shed 4 bases and J shed 1 base, with 15 bases lying between them. As DNA, the CDR3 is TGTGCCAGCAGCCCGTCGAATGGGGGGTCCTACGAGCAGTACTTC. It yields the protein CASSPSNGGSYEQYF.

The chain is built from TRBV6-1 and TRBJ2-5; D is uncertain. V lost 1 base to trimming and J lost 7 bases, with 7 bases between them. CDR1 MNHNS and CDR2 SASEGT come from the germline V gene. The CDR3 spans 12 residues. As DNA, the CDR3 is TGTGCCAGCAGTGAAGATTGGGGGACCCAGTACTTC. Translated: CASSEDWGTQYF.

The chain has TRBV11-1 and TRBJ2-5; no firm D call. Germline CDR1 and CDR2: SGHAT and FQDESV (reference sequence). The CDR3 length is 12 residues. Between the trimmed V and J ends, which lost 5 bases and 0 bases, there was a span of 4 bases. CDR3 loop: CASSRDQETQYF. In DNA form, the CDR3 reads TGTGCCAGCAGCCGGGACCAAGAGACCCAGTACTTC.

V gene TRBV4-1 combines with J gene TRBJ2-2; D might be TRBD1 or TRBD2, each matching 5 bases. CDR3 length: 17 amino acids. Per the germline V gene, CDR1 is MGHRA and CDR2 is YSYEKL. V gave up 4 bases and J gave up 2 bases, with 17 bases separating them. The CDR3 loop is CASSPGSGTLNTGELFF. CDR3 sequence (DNA): TGCGCCAGCAGCCCCGGCTCGGGGACCCTAAACACCGGGGAGCTGTTTTTT.